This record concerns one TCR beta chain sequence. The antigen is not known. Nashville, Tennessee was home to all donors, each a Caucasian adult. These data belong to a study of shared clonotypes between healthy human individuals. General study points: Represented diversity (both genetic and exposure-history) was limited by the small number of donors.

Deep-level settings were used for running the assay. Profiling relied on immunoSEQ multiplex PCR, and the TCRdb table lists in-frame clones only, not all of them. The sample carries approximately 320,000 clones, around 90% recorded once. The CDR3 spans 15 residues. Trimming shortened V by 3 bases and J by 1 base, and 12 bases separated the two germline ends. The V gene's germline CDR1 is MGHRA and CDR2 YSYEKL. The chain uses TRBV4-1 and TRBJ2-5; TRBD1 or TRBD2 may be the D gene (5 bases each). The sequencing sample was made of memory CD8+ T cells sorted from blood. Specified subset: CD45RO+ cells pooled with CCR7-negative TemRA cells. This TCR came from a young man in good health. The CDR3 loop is CASSHGTTTQETQYF. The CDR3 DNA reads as TGCGCCAGCAGCCACGGGACGACCACCCAAGAGACCCAGTACTTC.